This T cell receptor beta chain derives from a study of T-cell memory formation after mild COVID-19. Germline V gene sequence: CDR1 SNHLY, CDR2 FYNNEI. The CDR3 spans 16 residues. V was clipped by 4 bases and J by 3 bases, with 16 bases between them. This clonotype was counted a few times. Each CDR3 protein gets one entry after TCRdb re-called the 5' RACE reads with MiXCR. Of 150,000 to 200,000 distinct CDR3 sequences in the sample, 13% to 15% are singletons; the top ten hold less than 15%. Sequencing was performed on PBMCs or a T cell subset sorted from them (not recorded which). The gene calls are TRBV2 and TRBJ2-4; D might be TRBD1 or TRBD2, each matching 5 bases. This TCR was sampled from an adult woman who had mild COVID-19 (a few samples of this study predate the infection). Cell type and time point are not known. The CDR3 loop is CASSGPLGDVKNIQYF. CDR3 coding DNA: TGTGCCAGCAGTGGACCCCTGGGGGATGTCAAAAACATTCAGTACTTC.